The present entry profiles one TCR beta chain with its context. TCRdb keeps only in-frame clones here, not all; method: immunoSEQ multiplex PCR. This sample has about 51,000 clones, with 93% found just once. This sample is drawn from a study of T cell changes during pregnancy in multiple sclerosis. V was shortened by 0 bases and J by 2 bases, with 8 bases between the two germline ends. Germline V lookup: CDR1 SGHTS, CDR2 YDEGEE. The CDR3 is 14 residues long. The source was peripheral blood, collected in the second trimester of pregnancy. The sequence came from a female donor with multiple sclerosis, enrolled in a pregnancy study. This chain uses TRBV5-8 with TRBJ2-5, with D hard to call. In DNA, the CDR3 is TGTGCCAGCAGCTTGGGGTTACAGCAAGAGACCCAGTACTTC. Protein product: CASSLGLQQETQYF.